These 14 T cell receptor beta chains originate from one sample sequenced in a study of T cells after yellow fever vaccination. TCRdb reanalysed the 5' RACE reads using MiXCR and keeps one entry per CDR3 protein. The table has some 250,000 distinct CDR3 sequences, 6.9% seen once. The sequences come from CD4+ T cells sorted from PBMCs, collected 15 days after the yellow fever booster vaccination. The origin of the receptors is a man younger than 45 who received the YFV17D yellow fever vaccine.

The rearrangement joins TRBV9 to TRBJ2-1; 11 bases align to TRBD2. The length of the CDR3 is 17 residues. Trimming took 3 bases from V and 5 from J; bases not matched to a gene: 10. Germline CDR1 reads SGDLS; CDR2 reads YYNGEE. The CDR3 reads CASSARQTSGMNNEQFF. DNA of the CDR3: TGTGCCAGCAGCGCAAGACAGACTAGCGGGATGAACAATGAGCAGTTCTTC. The full variable domain, its missing parts supplied by reference TRBV9 and TRBJ2-1, is DSGVTQTPKHLITATGQRVTLRCSPRSGDLSVYWYQQSLDQGLQFLIQYYNGEERAKGNILERFSAQQFPDLHSELNLSSLELGDSALYFCASSARQTSGMNNEQFFGPGTRLTVL.

The rearrangement uses TRBV29-1 and TRBJ2-6; D is undetermined. CDR3 size: 13 residues. V lost 7 bases and J 1 base, leaving 8 bases between the germline ends. Germline V CDR1 and CDR2: SQVTM, ANQGSEA. DNA of the CDR3: TGCAGCGCCAGCCGTTCTGGGGCCAACGTCCTGACTTTC. Amino acid sequence: CSASRSGANVLTF.

The rearrangement joins TRBV10-2 to TRBJ2-1; 11 bases line up with TRBD2. From germline, CDR1 is WSHSY and CDR2 SAAADI. V lost 2 bases to trimming and J lost 7 bases; unmatched junction nucleotides: 4. The CDR3 runs to 15 residues. CDR3: CASSETSGSLNEQFF. The CDR3 DNA is TGCGCCAGCAGTGAGACTAGCGGGAGTCTAAATGAGCAGTTCTTC.

This chain joins TRBV28 and TRBJ2-7; a weak D match, TRBD1 (6 bases). The CDR3 consists of 15 residues. V lost 2 bases and J lost 4, with 15 bases in between. CDR1 and CDR2 from the germline V gene are MDHEN and SYDVKM. CDR3 residues: CASSLDPGEKYEQYF. Written as DNA, the CDR3 is TGTGCCAGCAGTTTAGACCCAGGGGAAAAATACGAGCAGTACTTC. The complete variable domain, with remaining parts taken from reference TRBV28 and TRBJ2-7, reads DVKVTQSSRYLVKRTGEKVFLECVQDMDHENMFWYRQDPGLGLRLIYFSYDVKMKEKGDIPEGYSVSREKKERFSLILESASTNQTSMYLCASSLDPGEKYEQYFGPGTRLTVT.

This clonotype was seen only a few times. The rearrangement links TRBV4-2 to TRBJ2-7; D gene uncertain. Germline CDR1 and CDR2: LGHNA and YNFKEQ. The CDR3 is 14 residues long. The V end was cut by 4 bases, the J end by 0 bases, with 10 bases between. The DNA of the CDR3 is TGTGCCAGCAGCCGAGGACCTAGCTCCTACGAGCAGTACTTC. It codes for CASSRGPSSYEQYF.

The table lists this clonotype with many counts. V usage is TRBV18 and J usage is TRBJ1-1; the D gene is possibly TRBD1 (5 bases). This CDR3 spans 15 amino acids. Germline assignment: CDR1 KGHSH and CDR2 LQKENI. The V gene lost 3 bases and the J gene lost 5 bases, with 16 bases spanning the gap. The CDR3 protein is CASSPSREVRTEAFF. DNA for the CDR3: TGTGCCAGCTCACCTTCCAGGGAGGTGAGGACTGAAGCTTTCTTT. Combining the CDR3 with reference TRBV18 and TRBJ1-1 gives the whole variable domain NAGVMQNPRHLVRRRGQEARLRCSPMKGHSHVYWYRQLPEEGLKFMVYLQKENIIDESGMPKERFSAEFPKEGPSILRIQQVVRGDSAAYFCASSPSREVRTEAFFGQGTRLTVV.

This clonotype showed up just a few times. The V gene is TRBV7-9, the J gene TRBJ2-7, with D perhaps given as TRBD1 or TRBD2 (5 bases each). CDR3 size: 13 residues. The germline V and J ends were trimmed by 5 bases and 6 bases, with 14 bases remaining between them. Germline CDR1 reads SEHNR; CDR2 reads FQNEAQ (reference sequence). CDR3 coding DNA: TGTGCCAGCAGCCTTGGGGGAAGTGTCGAGCAGTACTTC. It translates to CASSLGGSVEQYF.

The rearrangement uses TRBV12-3 or TRBV12-4 and TRBJ2-7; D may be TRBD2 (6 bases). The CDR3 extends over 14 amino acids. V lost 4 bases and J 2 bases, leaving 12 bases between the germline ends. In DNA form, the CDR3 reads TGTGCCAGCAGTTCCGCGGGACGCACCTACGAGCAGTACTTC. As protein: CASSSAGRTYEQYF.

There are many counts of this clonotype. The CDR3 here is CASSLTPDETQYF. The CDR3 DNA reads as TGTGCCAGCAGCTTAACACCGGACGAGACCCAGTACTTC. The chain joins TRBV7-3 to TRBJ2-5; D is unresolved. Germline V CDR1 and CDR2: SGHTA, FQGTGA. This CDR3 is built from 13 residues. The V gene lost 0 bases and the J gene lost 5 bases, with 7 bases spanning the gap.

This clonotype has only a few counts. This rearrangement joins TRBV30 to TRBJ2-3; D remains unclear. The germline V gene has CDR1 GTSNPN and CDR2 SVGIG (reference sequence). Trimming took off 1 base at V and 4 bases at J, with 6 bases between the two ends. This CDR3 has 12 residues. The CDR3 region has the DNA TGTGCCTGGAGTGGGAGTGCAGATACGCAGTATTTT. This translates into CAWSGSADTQYF.

This clonotype was seen a few times. The chain uses TRBV28 and TRBJ2-7; D may be TRBD1 or TRBD2 (6 bases each). CDR3 length equals 17 residues. CDR1 is MDHEN, CDR2 SYDVKM, per germline. V gave up 2 bases and J gave up 4 bases, with 21 bases separating them. The CDR3 here is CASSLPPGASVDYEQYF. The CDR3 DNA reads as TGTGCCAGCAGTTTACCCCCGGGGGCGTCCGTTGATTACGAGCAGTACTTC.

About this clonotype: This sequence may be a read error, since a much larger clone differs from it by one base. The V and J genes are TRBV7-2 and TRBJ2-1; D gene unclear. With 6 bases removed from V and 4 bases from J, the gap between germline ends came to 4 bases. The CDR3 loop spans 11 amino acids. Germline loops: CDR1 SGHTA, CDR2 FQGNSA. CDR3 in amino acids: CASRIYNEQFF. CDR3 bases: TGTGCCAGCAGAATTTACAATGAGCAGTTCTTC.

This chain joins TRBV5-1 and TRBJ2-7; perhaps TRBD2 as D (6 bases). Germline V gives CDR1 SGHRS, CDR2 YFSETQ. The V end was cut by 0 bases, the J end by 5 bases, with 12 bases between. The CDR3 is 14 residues long. CDR3 DNA sequence: TGCGCCAGCAGCTTGGGCGGGATCGGCGACGAGCAGTACTTC. This translates into CASSLGGIGDEQYF.

This clonotype has a count of ten or more. The rearrangement joins TRBV20-1 to TRBJ2-7; 8 nucleotides match TRBD1. V lost 4 bases and J lost 5; bases outside the gene matches: 16. Germline-derived CDR1 and CDR2 are DFQATT and SNEGSKA (reference sequence). The CDR3 spans 16 residues. CDR3 in DNA: TGCAGTGCTAAGAGTTTTTTTGACAGGGGTCGCGACGAGCAGTACTTC. It specifies CSAKSFFDRGRDEQYF.